A single T cell receptor (beta chain) is shown here with its context. Its target is not known. TRB was amplified by touch-down multiplex PCR, primer pools A and B combined. Reanalyzing the multiplex PCR reads, TCRdb keeps one entry per CDR3 protein, without DNA. In all, the sample yields thousands of distinct CDR3 sequences. The sample originates from a study of T cell clusters in autoimmune cytopenias. Findings of the study overall: TRB repertoire shifts in secondary cytopenia and chronic lymphocytic leukemia mostly reflected lymphoma, not autoimmunity. Primary autoimmune cytopenia patients seemingly lacked the physiological T cell clusters found in healthy donors.

Tens of thousands of genome equivalents of blood DNA were amplified for TRB. The specimen sequenced was peripheral blood. The sequence was collected from a human donor with an autoimmune cytopenia or autoimmune hepatitis (not recorded which).

The CDR3 loop is CASSLGGGVGETQYF. The J gene is TRBJ2-5, the V gene TRBV5-5; the TRBD1 assignment by TCRdb is unverifiable without DNA. The CDR3 length is 15 residues. The germline V gene encodes CDR1 SGHKS and CDR2 YYEKEE (reference sequence).